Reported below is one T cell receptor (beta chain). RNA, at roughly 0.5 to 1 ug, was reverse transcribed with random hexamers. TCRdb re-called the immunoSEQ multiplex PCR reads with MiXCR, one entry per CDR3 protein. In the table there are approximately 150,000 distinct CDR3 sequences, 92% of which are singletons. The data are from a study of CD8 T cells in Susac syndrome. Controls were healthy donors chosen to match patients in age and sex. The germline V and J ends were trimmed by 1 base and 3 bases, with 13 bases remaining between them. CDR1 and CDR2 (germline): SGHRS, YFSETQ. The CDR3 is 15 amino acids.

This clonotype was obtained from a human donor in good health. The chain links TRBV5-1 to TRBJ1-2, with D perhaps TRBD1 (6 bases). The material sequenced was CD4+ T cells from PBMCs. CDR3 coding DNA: TGCGCCAGCAGCTTGTTGGCAGGGGCTGACTATGGCTACACCTTC. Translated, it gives CASSLLAGADYGYTF.